This T cell receptor beta chain appears in the sequencing data of a study of neurological immune-mediated disorders (dated by TCRdb to between 2018 and 2020). At the level of the whole study: Among the roughly 34 multiple sclerosis patients, relapsing-remitting MS accounted for about 31 and secondary progressive MS accounted for 3. Using UMI-based sequencing, the study compared peripheral blood TCR-beta repertoires from patients with HTLV-I-associated myelopathy (HAM/TSP), patients with multiple sclerosis, and healthy controls. Longitudinal samples, technical triplicates and paired sorted CD4+ and CD8+ T-cell subsets, alongside PBMC samples, were included among the approximately 110 TCR-beta libraries. The cohort included approximately 70 subjects: some 14 with HAM/TSP, around 34 with multiple sclerosis, and roughly 20 healthy controls. General study outcomes and caveats: TCR clonal expansion was highest in HAM/TSP patients and lowest in MS patients, with MS patients falling below even healthy controls. No identical CDR3 amino acid sequences were shared among expanded clones across subjects, suggesting private TCR-beta repertoires in all groups. The MS cluster was not associated with any clinical or MRI features, and the authors stated that larger cohorts are needed. In a phylogenetic analysis, the repertoires of 18 out of 34 MS patients fell into a single cluster of related CDR3 sequences, pointing to a possible signature at the repertoire level.

The germline V gene gives CDR1 as SGHRS and CDR2 as YFSETQ. Relative to germline, V is 0 bases shorter and J is 2 bases shorter, with 8 bases between their ends. Spanning cysteine to phenylalanine, the CDR3 consists of 15 amino acids. The retained sequence is limited to the CDR3, 45 bases, with the frame set at the first base. Unsorted PBMC libraries were generated from 2 million PBMCs stored in RNAlater at -80 °C until RNA extraction. The multiple sclerosis patients were enrolled in a US clinical protocol that used magnetic resonance imaging to evaluate disease progression. Peripheral blood was subjected to Ficoll-Hypaque density gradient centrifugation to isolate PBMCs, which were then cryopreserved in liquid nitrogen. This clonotype occurred many times. Its antigen is unknown. Qualities for individual bases were not recorded, and no much larger clone is one base off. To synthesize cDNA, template-switch 5'RACE was performed with a primer carrying a 10-nucleotide random unique molecular identifier so that each TCR transcript was tagged. Every sequencing run covered 15-18 subjects and yielded more than 180 million TCR-beta sequences. The RNeasy kit was used to extract total RNA. The KAPA Real-time Library Amplification kit was used to amplify TCR-beta VDJ regions with primers for the TCR constant region and the 5'RACE anchor. A first PCR added sample indexes and Illumina adaptors, after which a second PCR increased the library yield. The roughly 650 bp TCR product was size-selected on a 2% E-gel SizeSelection system after Ampure bead purification. Before pooling, library quality was assessed on a Bioanalyzer, concentration was determined with Qubit, and library quantification was performed with the Kapa Library Quantification kit. An Illumina HiSeq 2500 sequenced the libraries paired-end 2 x 150 bp. To increase sequence diversity, roughly 24-32% phiX was spiked into each library pool. Regarding the original processing steps: Quality-filtered reads were processed with the UMI-based MiGEC pipeline, and over 85% of raw TCR sequences were removed by the MiGEC pipeline during error correction. IMGT germline references were used for alignment of VDJ genes, and clonotypes were defined by a unique CDR3 amino acid sequence together with V-J genes. Clonal expansion, Shannon diversity and CDR3 relatedness (CalcPairwiseDistances, ClusterSamples) were evaluated with VDJtools, and phylogenetic trees were built with CLCbio workbench. A clone was classed as expanded if it had 8 or more unique UMIs, a cutoff based on coefficient-of-variation modelling across technical triplicates. TCRdb reworked the public reads: Q25 trimming with fastp, MiXCR clone assembly, productive beta chains retained. A single entry per CDR3 protein holds the most common genes and DNA from its merged rows. These V and J calls rely on TCRdb rather than the paper's analysis. For this sample the table gives roughly 100,000 distinct CDR3 sequences, of which 3.5% to 4% were detected only once. The ten largest account for 5% to 6.5% of the sample.

Rearrangement joined TRBV5-1 to TRBJ2-2, with no confident D gene call. This sequence originates from a woman in her late teens or twenties with multiple sclerosis. The sample comprised PBMCs. The CDR3 reads CASSLVLRNTGELFF. The DNA reads TGCGCCAGCAGCTTGGTTCTGAGAAACACCGGGGAGCTGTTTTTT.